A selection of T cell receptor beta chains follows, all from one sample in a study of control samples from healthy donors and cancer patients. Measured with immunoSEQ multiplex PCR; TCRdb has only the in-frame clones, and not every one. The repertoire holds 120,000 or so clones, with about 89% as singletons. The sample taken for sequencing was blood. These TCRs come from a man in his forties or fifties in good health. The CDR3 runs from the conserved cysteine through the conserved F or W. Fields, in order: clone size, J gene, D gene, V gene, CDR3 protein, CDR3 DNA. D genes are given only for firm matches. The size of a clone is reported for some rows only, either as once, few or many, or as a class for expanded clones.

once	TRBJ2-5	-	TRBV6-2/TRBV6-3	CASSYSRGREETQYF	TGTGCCAGCAGTTACTCGCGGGGGCGCGAAGAGACCCAGTACTTC
-	TRBJ1-1	TRBD1	TRBV12-3/TRBV12-4	CASSLSGGTEAFF	TGTGCCAGCAGTTTATCAGGGGGCACTGAAGCTTTCTTT
-	TRBJ1-1	-	TRBV19	CASSFKPRRDTEAFF	TGTGCCAGTAGTTTTAAACCAAGGCGGGACACTGAAGCTTTCTTT
-	TRBJ1-4	-	TRBV4-1	CASRTGKSNEKLFF	TGCGCCAGCAGGACGGGCAAATCTAATGAAAAACTGTTTTTT
-	TRBJ1-2	TRBD1	TRBV19	CASSTERGRNYGYTF	TGTGCCAGTAGTACCGAAAGGGGGCGAAACTATGGCTACACCTTC
once	TRBJ1-1	-	TRBV7-6	CASSLGQNTEAFF	TGTGCCAGCAGCTTGGGGCAGAACACTGAAGCTTTCTTT
-	TRBJ1-1	-	TRBV2	CASGGERNTEAFF	TGTGCCAGCGGGGGAGAGAGGAACACTGAAGCTTTCTTT
-	TRBJ2-7	-	TRBV9	CASSVAWQGGQYF	TGTGCCAGCAGCGTAGCTTGGCAGGGTGGGCAGTACTTC
once	TRBJ2-3	TRBD1	TRBV2	CASSEAGTGYTDTQYF	TGTGCCAGCAGTGAAGCCGGGACAGGATACACAGATACGCAGTATTTT
-	TRBJ1-2	-	TRBV30	CAWGPGAGENTF	-
-	TRBJ1-1	-	TRBV19	CASSMDTKNTEAFF	TGTGCCAGTAGTATGGACACTAAGAACACTGAAGCTTTCTTT